One and the same sample provided the 18 T cell receptor beta chains below, sequenced in a study of shared clonotypes between healthy human individuals. TCRdb keeps only in-frame clones here, not all; method: immunoSEQ multiplex PCR. The sample comprises about 2.4 million clones, 90% to 95% of which are singletons, and about 0.13% rests with the top ten. The material sequenced was naive CD4+ T cells sorted from blood. Noted subset: CD45RA+ positively selected. The receptor set was obtained from a man aged 18 to 29 in good health.

This chain joins TRBV9 and TRBJ2-7; D might be TRBD1 (5 bases). This CDR3 contains 15 residues. Trimming removed 0 bases at V and 4 bases at J, with 14 bases between. Germline-derived CDR1 and CDR2 are SGDLS and YYNGEE. The CDR3 here is CASSVGTGAGYEQYF. In DNA form, the CDR3 reads TGTGCCAGCAGCGTAGGAACAGGTGCCGGGTACGAGCAGTACTTC.

This sequence joins TRBV10-2 and TRBJ2-1; 8 bases match TRBD1. This CDR3 is built from 16 residues. V shed 6 bases and J 0 bases; nucleotides not matched to a gene: 7. Germline V gene lookup returns CDR1 WSHSY and CDR2 SAAADI. CDR3 region: CASRDGQGFSYNEQFF. CDR3 nucleotide sequence: TGCGCCAGCAGGGACGGACAGGGTTTCTCCTACAATGAGCAGTTCTTC.

This chain uses TRBV18 with TRBJ2-1; the D is unclear. V was shortened by 5 bases and J by 7 bases, with 6 bases between the two germline ends. The CDR3 is 11 amino acids. CDR1 and CDR2 (germline): KGHSH, LQKENI. The CDR3 region has the DNA TGTGCCAGCTCAGTAAAGAATGAGCAGTTCTTC. Translation gives CASSVKNEQFF.

This sequence joins TRBV7-2 and TRBJ2-6, with a weak D call TRBD2 (5 bases). V lost 5 bases, J lost 0 bases, and 11 bases lay in between. This CDR3 is 16 amino acids long. Germline values: CDR1 SGHTA, CDR2 FQGNSA. In nucleotides, the CDR3 is TGTGCCAGCAGCCCTCGGGGAGTCTCTGGGGCCAACGTCCTGACTTTC. This translates into CASSPRGVSGANVLTF. The entire variable domain, with the rest obtained from reference TRBV7-2 and TRBJ2-6, is as follows: GAGVSQSPSNKVTEKGKDVELRCDPISGHTALYWYRQSLGQGLEFLIYFQGNSAPDKSGLPSDRFSAERTGGSVSTLTIQRTQQEDSAVYLCASSPRGVSGANVLTFGAGSRLTVL.

The chain joins TRBV5-1 to TRBJ1-6; no reliable D call. Germline-derived CDR1 and CDR2 are SGHRS and YFSETQ. Trimming stripped 7 bases from V and 0 bases from J, with 8 bases between. This CDR3 region has 14 residues. CDR3 DNA sequence: TGCGCCAGCGCCTGGAGCTCCTATAATTCACCCCTCCACTTT. It encodes CASAWSSYNSPLHF.

This clone has only a few counts. The V call is TRBV9, the J call TRBJ1-1, with a tentative D call TRBD1 (6 bases). Trimming removed 0 bases at V and 3 bases at J, with 12 bases between. Germline-derived CDR1 and CDR2 are SGDLS and YYNGEE. The CDR3 loop spans 15 amino acids. CDR3 in DNA: TGTGCCAGCAGCGTAGGTGGGGGCAGGGACACTGAAGCTTTCTTT. Translating it yields CASSVGGGRDTEAFF.

The chain recombines TRBV10-3 with TRBJ1-1, with D hard to call. The CDR3 consists of 11 residues. Germline CDR1 reads ENHRY; CDR2 reads SYGVKD. The CDR3 loop is CVSAEGSEAFF. The CDR3 nucleotides read TGTGTCTCGGCCGAGGGCTCCGAAGCTTTCTTT.

About this clone itself: The sample holds other DNA sequences that translate to the same CDR3. The V gene is TRBV6-1, the J gene TRBJ1-2; TRBD1 matches 8 bases. This CDR3 spans 13 amino acids. CDR1 is MNHNS, CDR2 SASEGT, per germline. With 8 bases clipped from V and 4 bases from J, the junction kept 6 bases outside the gene matches. The CDR3 is CASRQGASYGYTF. The CDR3 DNA sequence: TGTGCCAGCCGGCAGGGGGCAAGCTATGGCTACACCTTC.

The CDR3 here is CAWRRRTPGTGPNLAKNIQYF. CDR3 bases: TGTGCCTGGAGGCGGAGAACTCCCGGGACAGGACCCAATTTAGCCAAAAACATTCAGTACTTC. V and J are TRBV30 and TRBJ2-4; 8 bases map to TRBD1. The CDR3 has 21 residues. CDR1 and CDR2 from the germline V gene are GTSNPN and SVGIG (reference sequence). The ends lost 3 bases at V and 0 bases at J; junction bases unmatched: 22. Supplemented by reference TRBV30 and TRBJ2-4, the full variable domain reads SQTIHQWPATLVQPVGSPLSLECTVEGTSNPNLYWYRQAAGRGLQLLFYSVGIGQISSEVPQNLSASRPQDRQFILSSKKLLLSDSGFYLCAWRRRTPGTGPNLAKNIQYFGAGTRLSVL.

The rearrangement links TRBV4-1 to TRBJ2-3; no reliable D call. The CDR3 has 17 amino acids. Germline V lookup: CDR1 MGHRA, CDR2 YSYEKL. V was clipped by 4 bases and J by 4 bases, with 21 bases between them. The CDR3 here is CASSLDPAALGPDTQYF. The CDR3 DNA is TGCGCCAGCAGCCTCGATCCGGCCGCTCTGGGCCCAGATACGCAGTATTTT.

The chain employs TRBV11-2 and TRBJ2-7; TRBD2 aligns across 8 bases. V lost 4 bases, J lost 7 bases, and 9 bases stayed unmatched. The germline V gene has CDR1 SGHAT and CDR2 FQNNGV. The CDR3 has 14 residues. The CDR3 DNA follows: TGTGCCAGCAGCTCCTTGCGGGGGGACGGTGAGCAGTACTTC. Translation gives CASSSLRGDGEQYF.

The chain is built from TRBV25-1 and TRBJ1-3; D unclear. The V end lost 3 bases, the J end lost 0 bases, and 9 bases lay between the germline ends. Germline CDR1 MGHDK, CDR2 SYGVNS. This CDR3 spans 15 amino acids. The chain's CDR3 is CASSETMSSGNTIYF. The DNA for the CDR3 is TGTGCCAGCAGTGAGACCATGAGCTCTGGAAACACCATATATTTT.

This rearrangement joins TRBV6-1 to TRBJ1-4; 7 bases align to TRBD1. V lost 2 bases and J lost 3; bases outside the gene matches: 0. This CDR3 region has 14 residues. Germline V lookup: CDR1 MNHNS, CDR2 SASEGT. CDR3: CASSEQGANEKLFF. The CDR3 DNA follows: TGTGCCAGCAGTGAACAGGGGGCTAATGAAAAACTGTTTTTT.

CDR3 coding DNA: TGTGCCAGCAGCGTAGCCCCCCTCCTTAGCGGAGGGCCCTACGAGCAGTACTTC. Translated: CASSVAPLLSGGPYEQYF. This chain uses TRBV9 with TRBJ2-7; possible D gene TRBD2, 6 bases. This CDR3 is built from 18 residues. With 0 bases removed from V and 2 bases from J, the gap between germline ends came to 21 bases. Germline values: CDR1 SGDLS, CDR2 YYNGEE.

CDR3 nucleotide sequence: TGCGCCAGCAGCCCCTCGGGGGGCGTCAACAATGAGCAGTTCTTC. Residues: CASSPSGGVNNEQFF. V is TRBV5-1 and J is TRBJ2-1, with D maybe TRBD2 (7 bases). The CDR3 is 15 amino acids. With 4 bases removed from V and 5 bases from J, the gap between germline ends came to 16 bases. Germline V gene lookup returns CDR1 SGHRS and CDR2 YFSETQ.

The rearrangement uses TRBV6-6 and TRBJ2-2, with TRBD2 identical over 8 bases. The CDR3 has 15 residues. V lost 11 bases, J lost 4 bases, and 12 bases stayed unmatched. Germline assignment: CDR1 MNHNY and CDR2 SVGAGI (reference sequence). In nucleotides, the CDR3 is TGTGCCGGACGCTTGGCGGGAGGAGCCACCGGGGAGCTGTTTTTT. It specifies CAGRLAGGATGELFF.

This clone was picked up one time. J is TRBJ1-2 and V is TRBV5-4; the D gene is possibly TRBD1 (5 bases). Germline CDR1 and CDR2: SGHNT and YYREEE (reference sequence). This CDR3 has 15 amino acids. V dropped 3 bases and J dropped 4 bases, with 16 bases sitting between them. The CDR3 loop is CASSSPAGQTYGYTF. The CDR3 DNA is TGTGCCAGCAGCTCCCCGGCGGGGCAGACCTATGGCTACACCTTC. The entire variable domain, with the rest obtained from reference TRBV5-4 and TRBJ1-2, is as follows: ETGVTQSPTHLIKTRGQQVTLRCSSQSGHNTVSWYQQALGQGPQFIFQYYREEENGRGNFPPRFSGLQFPNYSSELNVNALELDDSALYLCASSSPAGQTYGYTFGSGTRLTVV.

The chain joins TRBV9 to TRBJ2-3; D unclear. This CDR3 spans 12 amino acids. Germline values: CDR1 SGDLS, CDR2 YYNGEE. V was clipped by 4 bases and J by 4 bases, with 7 bases between them. The chain's CDR3 is CASSSNSDTQYF. In DNA form, the CDR3 reads TGTGCCAGCAGCTCAAACTCAGATACGCAGTATTTT.